The 2 T cell receptor beta chains reported below all come from one sample, sequenced in a study of cytomegalovirus exposure and HLA in healthy donors. The study ran its PCR with 60 Vbeta and 13 Jbeta primers. Method: immunoSEQ multiplex PCR; TCRdb's copy keeps in-frame clones and lacks some. The sample contains fewer than 200,000 clones, about 78% of which appear only once. The sample comprised PBMCs. These receptors came from a man aged 55 to 69 in good health and CMV-seronegative.

Only one count was recorded for this clone. The V and J genes are TRBV9 and TRBJ2-7, with 11 bases matching TRBD2. Trimming removed 2 bases from V and 5 bases from J; junction bases left unmatched: 0. The V gene's germline CDR1 is SGDLS and CDR2 YYNGEE. The CDR3 runs to 13 residues. In nucleotides, the CDR3 is TGTGCCAGCAGCGTGGGACTAGCGGACGAGCAGTACTTC. This codes for CASSVGLADEQYF.

This clone appeared a single time. The chain employs TRBV14 and TRBJ1-2, with 7 bases that match TRBD1. V gave up 4 bases and J gave up 6 bases; unmatched junction bases: 5. There are 13 residues in the CDR3. Germline V gene sequence: CDR1 SGHDN, CDR2 FVKESK. This chain's CDR3 is CASSRDSWDGYTF. DNA of the CDR3: TGTGCCAGCAGCCGGGACAGTTGGGATGGCTACACCTTC. Based on the CDR3 plus reference TRBV14 and TRBJ1-2, the full variable domain is EAGVTQFPSHSVIEKGQTVTLRCDPISGHDNLYWYRRVMGKEIKFLLHFVKESKQDESGMPNNRFLAERTGGTYSTLKVQPAELEDSGVYFCASSRDSWDGYTFGSGTRLTVV.